One sample yielded the 9 T cell receptor beta chains listed below, sequenced in a study of control samples from healthy donors and cancer patients. Only in-frame clones appear in the TCRdb table, and some are missing; sequencing was by immunoSEQ multiplex PCR. The sample has approximately 100,000 clones; roughly 92% are singletons. Sequencing input: blood. Receptors originate from a human donor in good health. The donor label of this sample is uncertain.

The chain carries TRBV7-2 and TRBJ2-3, with TRBD2 identical over 7 bases. The germline CDR1 and CDR2 sequences are SGHTA and FQGNSA. V was clipped by 0 bases and J by 6 bases; unmatched bases: 3. The CDR3 extends over 14 amino acids. The CDR3 DNA sequence: TGTGCCAGCAGCTTAGCGGGGGGGTGGGATACGCAGTATTTT. This sequence encodes CASSLAGGWDTQYF.

The V gene is TRBV21-1, the J gene TRBJ2-5; the D call TRBD2 from the table was never checked on the DNA. TRBV21-1 is shown as a pseudogene. CDR3 size: 12 residues. CDR3 DNA sequence: TGTGCCAGCATCGGGGGATCAGGAGACCAGTACTTC. It translates to CASIGGSGDQYF.

This clone was counted a single time. This chain links TRBV11-2 with TRBJ1-2; tentatively, D is TRBD1 (6 bases). Germline V CDR1 and CDR2: SGHAT, FQNNGV. CDR3 length equals 14 residues. Trimming removed 4 bases at V and 5 bases at J, with 14 bases between. The CDR3 bases are TGTGCCAGCAGCTCGCAGGACAGTTGGTATGGCTACACCTTC. It codes for CASSSQDSWYGYTF.

The chain recombines TRBV6-5 with TRBJ1-2; D remains unclear. The CDR3 consists of 13 residues. CDR1 is MNHEY and CDR2 is SVGAGI in the germline V gene. V lost 3 bases and J lost 0, with 5 bases in between. CDR3 DNA sequence: TGTGCCAGCAGTTATCAGCCTAACTATGGCTACACCTTC. It is translated as CASSYQPNYGYTF.

The rearrangement links TRBV10-3 to TRBJ2-2, with D hard to call. CDR3 length equals 12 residues. Germline V gives CDR1 ENHRY, CDR2 SYGVKD. V lost 6 bases to trimming and J lost 4 bases, with 6 bases between them. The CDR3 bases are TGTGCCATCAGACTCTCCACCGGGGAGCTGTTTTTT. Amino acid sequence: CAIRLSTGELFF.

V gene TRBV19 combines with J gene TRBJ2-3, with 8 bases aligning to TRBD2. The CDR3 consists of 15 residues. J was trimmed by 3 bases and V by 3 bases; bases with no gene match: 5. The germline gives CDR1 LNHDA, CDR2 SQIVND (reference sequence). CDR3 bases: TGTGCCAGTAGTATTGCAGGCGGGGGGACAGATACGCAGTATTTT. Protein: CASSIAGGGTDTQYF.

The genes are TRBV18 and TRBJ1-2, with TRBD1 as a possible D gene (6 bases). V was trimmed by 3 bases and J by 7 bases, leaving 18 bases between them. Germline values: CDR1 KGHSH, CDR2 LQKENI. This CDR3 has 15 residues. CDR3 loop: CASSPSHGGRPGYTF. The CDR3 nucleotides are TGTGCCAGCTCACCGAGTCATGGGGGGCGCCCTGGCTACACCTTC.

This clone has a handful of counts. The J gene is TRBJ2-1, the V gene TRBV3-1 (or the pseudogene TRBV3-2), with 8 bases fitting TRBD1. Germline assignment: CDR1 LGHDT and CDR2 YNNKEL (reference sequence). J gave up 8 bases and V 4 bases, and 1 base lay outside the gene matches. The CDR3 extends over 12 amino acids. The CDR3 region is CASSPDRDEQFF. The DNA for the CDR3 is TGTGCCAGCAGCCCGGACAGGGATGAGCAGTTCTTC.

This clone was observed once. The chain is built from TRBV11-2 and TRBJ1-3; unclear D gene. Germline loops: CDR1 SGHAT, CDR2 FQNNGV. CDR3 length: 15 amino acids. V lost 1 base and J 0 bases, leaving 7 bases between the germline ends. Here the CDR3 reads CASSLARISGNTIYF. Here the CDR3 DNA reads TGTGCCAGCAGCTTAGCCAGAATCTCTGGAAACACCATATATTTT.